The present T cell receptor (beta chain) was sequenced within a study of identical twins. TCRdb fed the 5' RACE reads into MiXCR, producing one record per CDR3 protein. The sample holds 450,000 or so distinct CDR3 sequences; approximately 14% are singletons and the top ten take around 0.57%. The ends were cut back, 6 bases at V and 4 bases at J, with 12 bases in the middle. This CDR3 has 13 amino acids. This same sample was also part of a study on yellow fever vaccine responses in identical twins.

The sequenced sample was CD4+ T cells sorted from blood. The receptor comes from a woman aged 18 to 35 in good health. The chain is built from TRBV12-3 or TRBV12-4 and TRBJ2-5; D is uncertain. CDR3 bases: TGTGCCAGCAGCCGCGATCAAGCAGAGACCCAGTACTTC. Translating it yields CASSRDQAETQYF.